This T cell receptor (beta chain) was sequenced for a study of CXCR3-negative and CXCR3-positive naive CD8 T cells (dated by TCRdb to 2018 to 2020). Notes on the research overall: Roughly 130 million TRB reads were obtained in total, roughly 1.5 +/- 0.3 million reads per library. TRBV-TRBJ cluster analysis included naive subsets from roughly 5 donors and memory cells from 3 donors. Diversity and physicochemical repertoire analyses covered around 10 donors pooled from two independent experiments.

Per the germline V gene, SQVTM is the CDR1 and ANQGSEA is the CDR2. The CDR3 measures 13 amino acids from cysteine to phenylalanine. The coding DNA is unavailable. The paper's findings and limits, for the study overall: CXCR3 expression partially decreased after cryopreservation, so most assays used freshly isolated PBMCs. Naive CXCR3-negative and CXCR3-positive cells from the same donor showed similar TRBV-TRBJ usage, whereas memory cells showed distinct patterns. Repertoire diversity was comparably high in both naive subsets but much lower in memory CD8+ T cells. Because surface CD5, which is linked to self-reactivity in mice, was comparable between the naive subsets, TCR interaction strength was also inferred from TRB CDR3 physicochemical properties. TRB CDR3s from CXCR3-positive naive cells showed higher hydrophobicity (lower Kidera factor 4), lower energy, and higher strength and volume indices than CXCR3-negative naive cells.

Remarks on this clonotype: The antigen this receptor binds is unknown.

For each CD8+ T cell subset, flow sorting was done in triplicate, and about 300,000 cells per subset went directly into RLT lysis buffer. To exclude memory contaminants, naive CD8+ T cells were stringently defined as CD45RO-CCR7+CD27+CD95-. Using standard density gradient centrifugation, peripheral blood mononuclear cells were isolated from buffy coats. A FACSAria III was used to flow-sort naive CD8+ T cells into CXCR3-negative and CXCR3-positive populations. Total RNA was extracted from sorted cells with an RNeasy Mini Kit. Sequencing relied on a NextSeq 550. The Human TCR Profiling Kit (MiLaboratory) was used to prepare UMI-labeled 5' RACE TRB cDNA libraries. The full amount of extracted RNA was used for cDNA synthesis, and the full amount of resulting cDNA was used for PCR amplification. The libraries were made side by side, with each library going through the same number of PCR cycles. Turning to the authors' computational methods: About 50,000 +/- 10,000 unique UMI-labeled TRB cDNA molecules per library were extracted with MIGEC and MiXCR, with at least two reads per UMI required. On average, each library contained approximately 40,000 +/- 10,000 functional in-frame TRB CDR3 nucleotide clonotypes without stop codons. After each sample was downsampled to 5000 UMI-labeled TRB molecules, VDJtools was used to calculate diversity metrics such as normalized Shannon-Wiener and Chao1. VDJtools computed clonotype-size-weighted physicochemical properties of the central five CDR3 residues: interaction energy, strength, volume and Kidera factor 4. Based on TCRdb reprocessing of the reads, there is one entry per CDR3 protein sequence, and DNA is missing. The V and J calls follow TCRdb's processing rather than the paper's. This sample's table has entries for about 94,000 distinct CDR3 sequences. Of the sample, almost 0.55% is held by the ten largest clones.

The V gene is TRBV29-1 and the J gene is TRBJ2-3; TCRdb selects TRBD1, and the lack of DNA leaves this call unchecked. The sample taken for sequencing was naive CXCR3+ CD8+ T cells from blood. Taken with the paper, the label for cell subset or site translates to: CD45RO-CCR7+CD27+CD95- naive CD8+ T cells expressing CXCR3 (TNR3+). The TCR sequence derives from a human donor in good health. Some clones in this sample may be carry-over from other donors' samples. The CDR3 region: CSVAAGAADTQYF.